This is a list of T cell receptor beta chains from one sample in a study of human T cells and chemical hapten exposure. Each CDR3 protein is one row after TCRdb ran MiXCR on the RACE reads. This sample has 300,000 to 400,000 distinct CDR3 sequences; around 7% occur once, and the top ten carry 8% to 9%. Sequenced here: whole blood, sampled in connection with sensitization to the hapten diphenylcyclopropenone (DPC). These TCRs come from a woman aged 18-29 years with alopecia areata. Some clones in this sample may be carry-over from other donors' samples. The CDR3 runs from the conserved cysteine through the conserved F or W. Each record gives: V gene, CDR3 length, CDR3 protein.

v_call: TRBV12-3/TRBV12-4; cdr3_length: 15; cdr3_aa: CASSLMAGTHNEQFF
v_call: TRBV6-5; cdr3_length: 14; cdr3_aa: CASSYDTGGTEAFF
v_call: TRBV6-5; cdr3_length: 13; cdr3_aa: CASRGGVTETQYF
v_call: TRBV10-3; cdr3_length: 16; cdr3_aa: CAISGGQGERNTEAFF
v_call: TRBV4-1; cdr3_length: 14; cdr3_aa: CASSQDLTVLLYTF
v_call: TRBV4-2; cdr3_length: 13; cdr3_aa: CASSQVREFGAFF
v_call: TRBV5-1; cdr3_length: 15; cdr3_aa: CATKSTAGGQETQYF
v_call: TRBV27; cdr3_length: 13; cdr3_aa: CASSWGEKETQYF
v_call: TRBV10-3; cdr3_length: 13; cdr3_aa: CAISDTVNTEAFF
v_call: TRBV21-1; cdr3_length: 11; cdr3_aa: CASTIPGELFF
v_call: TRBV7-2; cdr3_length: 13; cdr3_aa: CASSLRKDYEQYF
v_call: TRBV27; cdr3_length: 16; cdr3_aa: CASMSAPGQGDYGYTF
v_call: TRBV4-2; cdr3_length: 15; cdr3_aa: CASSQDWRDEETQYF
v_call: TRBV24-1; cdr3_length: 13; cdr3_aa: CATSPPGEDGYTF
v_call: TRBV7-6; cdr3_length: 15; cdr3_aa: CASSFRGADTGELFF
v_call: TRBV6-2/TRBV6-3; cdr3_length: 15; cdr3_aa: CASSYSLSRYYGYTF
v_call: TRBV7-3; cdr3_length: 14; cdr3_aa: CASSLIPGTDTQYF
v_call: TRBV4-1; cdr3_length: 15; cdr3_aa: CASSHPTGGSETQYF
v_call: TRBV20-1; cdr3_length: 14; cdr3_aa: CSARLAGFVYEQFF
v_call: TRBV11-2; cdr3_length: 23; cdr3_aa: CASSPRPLVRGLVAMTSTDTQYF
v_call: TRBV27; cdr3_length: 15; cdr3_aa: CASSLAGEPGNTIYF
v_call: TRBV5-7; cdr3_length: 16; cdr3_aa: CASSQDHRVPYNEQFF
v_call: TRBV7-9; cdr3_length: 14; cdr3_aa: CASSSLDRYQPQHF
v_call: TRBV4-1; cdr3_length: 14; cdr3_aa: CASSPMDRVTEAFF